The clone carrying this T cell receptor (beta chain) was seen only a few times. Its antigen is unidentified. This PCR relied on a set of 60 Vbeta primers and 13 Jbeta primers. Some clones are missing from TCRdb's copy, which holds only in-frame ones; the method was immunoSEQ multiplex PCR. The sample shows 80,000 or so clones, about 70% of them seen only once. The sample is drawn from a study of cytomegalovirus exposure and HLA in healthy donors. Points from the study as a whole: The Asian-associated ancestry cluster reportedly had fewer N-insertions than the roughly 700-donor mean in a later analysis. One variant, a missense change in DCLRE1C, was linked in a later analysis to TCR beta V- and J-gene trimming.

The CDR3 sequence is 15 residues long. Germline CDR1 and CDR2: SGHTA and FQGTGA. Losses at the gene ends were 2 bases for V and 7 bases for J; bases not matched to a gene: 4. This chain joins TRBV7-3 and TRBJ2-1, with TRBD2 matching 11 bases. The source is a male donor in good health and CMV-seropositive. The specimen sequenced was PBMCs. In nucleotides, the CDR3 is TGTGCCAGCAGCTTACAGGCTAGCGGGAGGAATGAGCAGTTCTTC. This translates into CASSLQASGRNEQFF.